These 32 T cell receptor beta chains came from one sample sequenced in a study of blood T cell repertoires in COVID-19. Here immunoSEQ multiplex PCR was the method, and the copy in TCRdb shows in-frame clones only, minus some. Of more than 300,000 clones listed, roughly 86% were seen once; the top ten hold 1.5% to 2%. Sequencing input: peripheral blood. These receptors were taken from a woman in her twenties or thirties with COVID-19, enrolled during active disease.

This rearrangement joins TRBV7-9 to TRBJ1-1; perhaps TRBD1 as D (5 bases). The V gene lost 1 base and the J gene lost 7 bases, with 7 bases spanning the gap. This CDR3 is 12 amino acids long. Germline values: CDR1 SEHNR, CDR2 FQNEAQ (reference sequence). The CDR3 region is CASSLEGLEAFF. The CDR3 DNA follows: TGTGCCAGCAGCTTAGAGGGGCTTGAAGCTTTCTTT. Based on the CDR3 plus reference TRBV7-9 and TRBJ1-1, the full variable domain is DTGVSQNPRHKITKRGQNVTFRCDPISEHNRLYWYRQTLGQGPEFLTYFQNEAQLEKSRLLSDRFSAERPKGSFSTLEIQRTEQGDSAMYLCASSLEGLEAFFGQGTRLTVV.

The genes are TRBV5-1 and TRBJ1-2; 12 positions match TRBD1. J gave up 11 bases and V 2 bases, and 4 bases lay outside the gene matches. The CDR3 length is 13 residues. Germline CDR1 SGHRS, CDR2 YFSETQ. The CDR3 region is CASSFGTGGIYTF. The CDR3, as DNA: TGCGCCAGCAGCTTCGGGACAGGGGGCATTTACACCTTC.

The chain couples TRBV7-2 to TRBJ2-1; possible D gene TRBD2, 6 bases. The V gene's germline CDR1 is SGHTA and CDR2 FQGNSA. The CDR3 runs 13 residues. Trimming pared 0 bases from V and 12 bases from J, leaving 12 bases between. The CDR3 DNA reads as TGTGCCAGCAGCTTAGCCAAAGGAGGGTGGCAGTTCTTC. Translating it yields CASSLAKGGWQFF.

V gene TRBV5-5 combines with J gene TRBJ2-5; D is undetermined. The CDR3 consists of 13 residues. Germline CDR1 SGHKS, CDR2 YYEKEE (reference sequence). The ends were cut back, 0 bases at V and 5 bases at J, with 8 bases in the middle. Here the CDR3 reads CASSLDPLETQYF. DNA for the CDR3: TGTGCCAGCAGCTTGGATCCGTTGGAGACCCAGTACTTC. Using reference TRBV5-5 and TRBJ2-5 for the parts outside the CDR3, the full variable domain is DAGVTQSPTHLIKTRGQQVTLRCSPISGHKSVSWYQQVLGQGPQFIFQYYEKEERGRGNFPDRFSARQFPNYSSELNVNALLLGDSALYLCASSLDPLETQYFGPGTRLLVL.

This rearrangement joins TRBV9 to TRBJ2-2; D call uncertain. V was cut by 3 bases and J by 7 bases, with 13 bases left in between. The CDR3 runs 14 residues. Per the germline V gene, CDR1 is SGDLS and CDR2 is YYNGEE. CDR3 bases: TGTGCCAGCAGCGCCGACGGATGGAGCGGGGAGCTGTTTTTT. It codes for CASSADGWSGELFF.

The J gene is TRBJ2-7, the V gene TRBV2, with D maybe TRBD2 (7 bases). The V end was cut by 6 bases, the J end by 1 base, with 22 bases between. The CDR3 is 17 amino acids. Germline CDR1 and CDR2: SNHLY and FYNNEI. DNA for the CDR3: TGTGCCAGCAGGCGAGGACGGGGGGCGATTATTTCCTACGAGCAGTACGTC. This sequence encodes CASRRGRGAIISYEQYV.

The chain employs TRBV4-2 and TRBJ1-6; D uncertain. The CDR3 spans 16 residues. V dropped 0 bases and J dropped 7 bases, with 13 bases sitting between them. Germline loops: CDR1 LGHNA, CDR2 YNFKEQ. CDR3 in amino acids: CASSQDAGSKNSPLHF. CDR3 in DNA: TGTGCCAGCAGCCAAGATGCGGGTTCGAAGAATTCACCCCTCCACTTT.

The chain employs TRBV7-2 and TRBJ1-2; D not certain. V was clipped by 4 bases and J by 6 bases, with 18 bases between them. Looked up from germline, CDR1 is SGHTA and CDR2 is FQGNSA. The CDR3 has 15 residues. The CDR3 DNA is TGTGCCAGCAGCTCCTACCGCGGGGTTTCTAATGGCTACACCTTC. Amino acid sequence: CASSSYRGVSNGYTF.

CDR3 protein: CASSFGGQLNTEAFF. The CDR3 nucleotides are TGTGCCAGCAGTTTCGGGGGACAGTTGAACACTGAAGCTTTCTTT. The rearrangement joins TRBV28 to TRBJ1-1; 7 bases align to TRBD1. Germline V gene data show CDR1 as MDHEN and CDR2 as SYDVKM. The CDR3 loop spans 15 amino acids. V was clipped by 3 bases and J by 0 bases; unmatched bases: 4.

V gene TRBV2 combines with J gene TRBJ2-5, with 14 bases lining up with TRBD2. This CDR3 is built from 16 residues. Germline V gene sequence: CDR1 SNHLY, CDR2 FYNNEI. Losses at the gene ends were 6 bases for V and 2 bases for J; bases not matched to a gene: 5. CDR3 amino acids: CASRETSGGGQETQYF. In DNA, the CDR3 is TGTGCCAGCAGGGAGACTAGCGGGGGGGGACAAGAGACCCAGTACTTC.

CDR3 loop: CATSRSRTGTNEKLFF. CDR3 nucleotides: TGTGCCACCAGCAGATCCCGGACAGGGACTAATGAAAAACTGTTTTTT. The chain is built from TRBV15 and TRBJ1-4; 8 bases are a match to TRBD1. The CDR3 runs 16 residues. The J segment lost 2 bases and the V segment lost 2 bases, leaving 4 bases of the junction unmatched. Germline V CDR1 and CDR2: LNHNV, YYDKDF (reference sequence).

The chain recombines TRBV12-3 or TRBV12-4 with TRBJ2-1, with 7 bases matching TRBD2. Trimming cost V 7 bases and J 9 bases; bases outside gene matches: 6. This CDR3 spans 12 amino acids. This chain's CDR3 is CASKPPSGEQFF. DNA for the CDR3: TGTGCCAGCAAGCCCCCTAGCGGTGAGCAGTTCTTC.

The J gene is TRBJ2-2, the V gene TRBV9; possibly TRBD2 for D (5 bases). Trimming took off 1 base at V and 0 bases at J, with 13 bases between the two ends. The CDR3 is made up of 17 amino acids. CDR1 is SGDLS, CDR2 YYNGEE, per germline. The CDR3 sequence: CASSVPRATSNTGELFF. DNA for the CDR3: TGTGCCAGCAGCGTACCGAGGGCTACCTCGAACACCGGGGAGCTGTTTTTT.

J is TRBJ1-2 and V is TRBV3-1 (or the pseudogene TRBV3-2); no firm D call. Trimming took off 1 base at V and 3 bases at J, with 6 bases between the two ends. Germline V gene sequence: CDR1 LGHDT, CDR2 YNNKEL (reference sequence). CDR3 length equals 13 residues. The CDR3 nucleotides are TGTGCCAGCAGCCAAGCGGCGGACTATGGCTACACCTTC. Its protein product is CASSQAADYGYTF.

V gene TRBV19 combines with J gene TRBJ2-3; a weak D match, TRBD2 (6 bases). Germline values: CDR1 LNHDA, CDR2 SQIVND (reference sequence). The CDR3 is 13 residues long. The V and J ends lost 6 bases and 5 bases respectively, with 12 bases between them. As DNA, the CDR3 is TGTGCCAGTAGCGGGGGAGATGGAGATACGCAGTATTTT. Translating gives CASSGGDGDTQYF.

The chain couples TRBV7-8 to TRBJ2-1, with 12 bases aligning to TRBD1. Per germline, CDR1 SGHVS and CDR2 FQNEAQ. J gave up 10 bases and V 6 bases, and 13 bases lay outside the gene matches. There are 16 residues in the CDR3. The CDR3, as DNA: TGTGCCAGCAGGAAACACCGGGACAGGGGGCATGGGGAGCAGTTCTTC. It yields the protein CASRKHRDRGHGEQFF.

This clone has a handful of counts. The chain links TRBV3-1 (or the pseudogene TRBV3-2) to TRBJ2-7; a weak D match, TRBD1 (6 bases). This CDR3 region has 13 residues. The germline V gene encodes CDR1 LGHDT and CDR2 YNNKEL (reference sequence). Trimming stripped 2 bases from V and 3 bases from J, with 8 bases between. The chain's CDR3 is CASSQNRVYEQYV. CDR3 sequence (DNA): TGTGCCAGCAGCCAAAACAGGGTCTACGAGCAGTACGTC.

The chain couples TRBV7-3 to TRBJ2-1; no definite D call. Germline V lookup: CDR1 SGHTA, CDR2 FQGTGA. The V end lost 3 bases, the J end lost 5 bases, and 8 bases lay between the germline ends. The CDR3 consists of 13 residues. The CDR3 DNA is TGTGCCAGCAGCTTGACTCAAAACAATGAGCAGTTCTTC. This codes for CASSLTQNNEQFF.

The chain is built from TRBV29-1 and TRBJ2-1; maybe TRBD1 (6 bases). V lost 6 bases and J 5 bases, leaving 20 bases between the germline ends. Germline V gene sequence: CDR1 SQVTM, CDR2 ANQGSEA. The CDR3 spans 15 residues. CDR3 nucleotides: TGCAGCGTCACAGGTCCGGGACAAAGTAACAATGAGCAGTTCTTC. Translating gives CSVTGPGQSNNEQFF.

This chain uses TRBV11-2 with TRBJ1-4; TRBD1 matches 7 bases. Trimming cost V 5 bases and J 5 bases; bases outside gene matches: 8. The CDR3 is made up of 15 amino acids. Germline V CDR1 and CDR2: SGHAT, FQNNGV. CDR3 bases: TGTGCCAGCAGCGACAGGGTGTCTACAAATGAAAAACTGTTTTTT. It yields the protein CASSDRVSTNEKLFF.

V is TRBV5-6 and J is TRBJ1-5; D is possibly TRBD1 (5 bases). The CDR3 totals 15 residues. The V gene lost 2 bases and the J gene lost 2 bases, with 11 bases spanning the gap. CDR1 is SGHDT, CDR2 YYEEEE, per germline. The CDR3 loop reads CASSLVAQGNQPQHF. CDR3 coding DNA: TGTGCCAGCAGCTTAGTAGCACAGGGCAATCAGCCCCAGCATTTT.

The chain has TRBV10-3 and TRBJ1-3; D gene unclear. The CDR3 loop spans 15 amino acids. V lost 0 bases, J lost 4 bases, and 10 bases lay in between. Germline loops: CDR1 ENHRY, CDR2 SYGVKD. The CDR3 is CAISESGGPGNTIYF. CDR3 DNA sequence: TGTGCCATCAGTGAGTCCGGAGGGCCAGGAAACACCATATATTTT.

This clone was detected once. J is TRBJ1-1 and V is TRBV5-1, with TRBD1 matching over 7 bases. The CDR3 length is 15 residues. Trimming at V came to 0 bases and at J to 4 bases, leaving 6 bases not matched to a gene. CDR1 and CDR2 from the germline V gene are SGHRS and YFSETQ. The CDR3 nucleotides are TGCGCCAGCAGCTTGGGACAGGGTGGGAGCACTGAAGCTTTCTTT. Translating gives CASSLGQGGSTEAFF.

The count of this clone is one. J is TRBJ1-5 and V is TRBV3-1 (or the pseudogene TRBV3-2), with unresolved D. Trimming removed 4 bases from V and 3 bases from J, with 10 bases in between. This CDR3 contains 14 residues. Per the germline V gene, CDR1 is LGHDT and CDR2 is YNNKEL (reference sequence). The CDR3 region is CASSLGVNNQPQHF. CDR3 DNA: TGTGCCAGCAGCCTCGGAGTGAACAATCAGCCCCAGCATTTT.

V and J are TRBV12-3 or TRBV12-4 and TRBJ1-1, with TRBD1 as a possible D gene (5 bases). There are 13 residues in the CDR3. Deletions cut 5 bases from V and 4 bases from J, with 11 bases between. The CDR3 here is CASSRGGATEAFF. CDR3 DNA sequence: TGTGCCAGCAGTAGGGGAGGGGCCACTGAAGCTTTCTTT.

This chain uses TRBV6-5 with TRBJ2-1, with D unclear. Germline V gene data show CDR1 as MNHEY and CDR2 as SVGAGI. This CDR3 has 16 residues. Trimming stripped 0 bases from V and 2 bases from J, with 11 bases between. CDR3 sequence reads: CASSYSMKRTYNEQFF. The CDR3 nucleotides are TGTGCCAGCAGTTACTCGATGAAGAGGACCTACAATGAGCAGTTCTTC.

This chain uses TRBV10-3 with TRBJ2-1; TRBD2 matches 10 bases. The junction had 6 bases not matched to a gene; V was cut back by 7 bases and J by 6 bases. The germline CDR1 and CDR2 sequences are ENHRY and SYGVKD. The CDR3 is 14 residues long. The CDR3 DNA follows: TGTGCCATCAAGGCTAGCGGGGGTCCCAATGAGCAGTTCTTC. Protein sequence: CAIKASGGPNEQFF.

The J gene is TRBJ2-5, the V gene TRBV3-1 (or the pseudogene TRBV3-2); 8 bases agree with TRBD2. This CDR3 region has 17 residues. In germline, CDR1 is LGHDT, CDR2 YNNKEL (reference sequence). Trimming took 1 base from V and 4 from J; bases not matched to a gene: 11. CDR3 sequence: CASSQAPHSGVLETQYF. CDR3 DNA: TGTGCCAGCAGCCAAGCCCCCCATAGCGGGGTATTAGAGACCCAGTACTTC.

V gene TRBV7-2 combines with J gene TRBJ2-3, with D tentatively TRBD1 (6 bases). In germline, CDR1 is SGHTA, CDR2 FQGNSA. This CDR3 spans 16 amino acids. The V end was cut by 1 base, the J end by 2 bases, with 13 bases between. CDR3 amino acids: CASSLVSGANTDTQYF. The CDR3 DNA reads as TGTGCCAGCAGCTTAGTCTCAGGGGCCAACACAGATACGCAGTATTTT.

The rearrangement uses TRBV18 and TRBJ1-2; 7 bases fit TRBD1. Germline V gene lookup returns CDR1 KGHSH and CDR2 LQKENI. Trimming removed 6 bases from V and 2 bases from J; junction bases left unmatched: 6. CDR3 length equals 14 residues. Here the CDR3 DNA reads TGTGCCAGCTCTGGACAGGCGTTCAACTATGGCTACACCTTC. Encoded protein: CASSGQAFNYGYTF.

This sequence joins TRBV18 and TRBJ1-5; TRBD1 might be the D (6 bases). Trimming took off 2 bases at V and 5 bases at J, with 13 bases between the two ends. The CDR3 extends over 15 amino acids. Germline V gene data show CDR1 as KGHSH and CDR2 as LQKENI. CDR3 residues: CASSPIAGEHQPQHF. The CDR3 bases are TGTGCCAGCTCACCAATAGCAGGGGAACATCAGCCCCAGCATTTT.

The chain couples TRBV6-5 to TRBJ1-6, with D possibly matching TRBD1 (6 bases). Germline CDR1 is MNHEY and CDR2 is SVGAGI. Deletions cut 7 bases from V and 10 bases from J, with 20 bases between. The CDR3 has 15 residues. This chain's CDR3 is CASIRTGGAGSPLHF. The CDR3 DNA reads TGTGCCAGCATCCGAACTGGGGGGGCCGGGTCACCCCTCCACTTT.